This T cell receptor (beta chain) is drawn from a study of human T cells and chemical hapten exposure. Study-level information: For the roughly 23-week duration of the study, patients were given weekly doses of diphenylcyclopropenone on the scalp.

As to time point: patch test 3, about 24 weeks after DPC sensitization. Treatment indicated: therapeutic diphenylcyclopropenone sensitization with weekly scalp DPC. This clonotype has a handful of counts. The library put unique molecular identifiers onto individual cDNA molecules. TCRdb processed the RACE reads anew with MiXCR; each CDR3 protein has one entry. The table shows 95,000 to 150,000 distinct CDR3 sequences, with roughly 10% occurring only once. Germline V lookup: CDR1 SQVTM, CDR2 ANQGSEA. The CDR3 is 15 amino acids. Trimming removed 8 bases from V and 6 bases from J, with 26 bases in between.

This receptor was taken from a woman aged 45-59 years with alopecia areata. Some clones in this sample may be carry-over from other donors' samples. V gene TRBV29-1 combines with J gene TRBJ2-7; weak D call: TRBD1 (6 bases). This specimen consisted of whole blood, obtained in connection with sensitization to the hapten diphenylcyclopropenone (DPC). The CDR3 nucleotides are TGCAGCCAAAGGGGGAGCTTAGGGTCTGTAAGCGAGCAGTACTTC. Protein sequence: CSQRGSLGSVSEQYF.